These 19 T cell receptor beta chains were all obtained from the same sample, sequenced in a study of the immune and genomic landscape of osteosarcoma. The assay was immunoSEQ multiplex PCR, and TCRdb's table has in-frame clones only and misses some. The data contain about 4,600 clones, roughly 78% of them singletons. Osteosarcoma specimens were post-treatment primary, local recurrence and metastasis tumors from poor-prognosis patients. Material: osteosarcoma tumor tissue from the femur. These receptors all stem from a human donor with osteosarcoma.

The DNA of the CDR3 is TGTGCCAGCAGCGTAGAGAAATCGGGAGTATCATACAATGAGCAGTTCTTC. It specifies CASSVEKSGVSYNEQFF. This chain links TRBV9 with TRBJ2-1; TRBD2 might be the D (6 bases). Trimming took off 0 bases at V and 4 bases at J, with 17 bases between the two ends. The CDR3 is made up of 17 amino acids. Germline loops: CDR1 SGDLS, CDR2 YYNGEE.

This chain connects TRBV6-6 to TRBJ2-7; D remains unclear. The CDR3 is 15 amino acids. The V end lost 1 base, the J end lost 0 bases, and 10 bases lay between the germline ends. CDR1 is MNHNY, CDR2 SVGAGI, per germline (reference sequence). The CDR3 is CASSYWLLSSYEQYF. In nucleotides, the CDR3 is TGTGCCAGCAGTTACTGGTTGCTATCCTCCTACGAGCAGTACTTC.

The chain is built from TRBV7-2 and TRBJ1-1; D may be TRBD1 (6 bases). Trimming left V 1 base short and J 5 bases short, with 11 bases between. The CDR3 totals 14 residues. CDR1 is SGHTA and CDR2 is FQGNSA in the germline V gene. Here the CDR3 reads CASSLDRGVTEAFF. In DNA form, the CDR3 reads TGTGCCAGCAGCTTAGATAGGGGGGTTACTGAAGCTTTCTTT.

This chain joins TRBV11-2 and TRBJ2-5; 9 positions agree with TRBD2. The CDR3 spans 15 residues. The V and J ends lost 4 bases and 2 bases, in that order; junction bases with no gene match: 5. Germline values: CDR1 SGHAT, CDR2 FQNNGV. This CDR3 is CASSSREGTQETQYF. CDR3 DNA sequence: TGTGCCAGCAGCTCGCGGGAGGGGACTCAAGAGACCCAGTACTTC.

This chain connects TRBV19 to TRBJ2-5, with D possibly being TRBD1 (5 bases). Deletions cut 0 bases from V and 4 bases from J, with 12 bases between. The CDR3 is made up of 15 amino acids. The germline gives CDR1 LNHDA, CDR2 SQIVND (reference sequence). In nucleotides, the CDR3 is TGTGCCAGTAGTATAGATTCGGAAGGGGTAGAGACCCAGTACTTC. Its protein product is CASSIDSEGVETQYF.

V gene TRBV20-1 combines with J gene TRBJ1-2; D gene unclear. CDR1 DFQATT and CDR2 SNEGSKA come from the germline V gene (reference sequence). The length of the CDR3 is 11 residues. V lost 5 bases and J lost 5, with 9 bases in between. CDR3 residues: CSAFPGYGYTF. The CDR3 bases are TGCAGTGCTTTCCCAGGATATGGCTACACCTTC.

V usage is TRBV7-9 and J usage is TRBJ2-3; 10 bases agree with TRBD2. J was trimmed by 6 bases and V by 5 bases; bases with no gene match: 8. CDR1 is SEHNR, CDR2 FQNEAQ, per germline (reference sequence). The CDR3 is 15 residues long. The CDR3 loop reads CASSRAGGPFDTQYF. The CDR3 coding sequence is TGTGCCAGCAGCCGAGCGGGAGGGCCTTTCGATACGCAGTATTTT.

This chain joins TRBV7-6 and TRBJ1-1; tentative D call: TRBD1 (5 bases). There are 15 residues in the CDR3. Germline assignment: CDR1 SGHVS and CDR2 FNYEAQ. Trimming took 0 bases from V and 1 from J, leaving 9 bases between them. The CDR3 DNA sequence: TGTGCCAGCAGCTTAGCGGGGGAACCGAACACTGAAGCTTTCTTT. Encoded protein: CASSLAGEPNTEAFF.

The V and J genes are TRBV5-4 and TRBJ2-7, with unresolved D. The CDR3 has 13 amino acids. The V end lost 4 bases, the J end lost 10 bases, and 18 bases lay between the germline ends. Per germline, CDR1 SGHNT and CDR2 YYREEE (reference sequence). CDR3 sequence reads: CASSQDNPDPQYF. As DNA, the CDR3 is TGTGCCAGCAGCCAAGATAATCCGGACCCTCAGTACTTC. Together with reference TRBV5-4 and TRBJ2-7, the CDR3 gives the full variable domain: ETGVTQSPTHLIKTRGQQVTLRCSSQSGHNTVSWYQQALGQGPQFIFQYYREEENGRGNFPPRFSGLQFPNYSSELNVNALELDDSALYLCASSQDNPDPQYFGPGTRLTVT.

This clone was picked up a small number of times. The chain is built from TRBV6-1 and TRBJ2-1; TRBD2 might be the D (6 bases). V was shortened by 6 bases and J by 6 bases, with 18 bases between the two germline ends. CDR3 length: 15 amino acids. Germline CDR1 and CDR2: MNHNS and SASEGT. CDR3 residues: CASRSNYGGLNEQFF. CDR3 nucleotides: TGTGCCAGCAGGTCAAACTACGGGGGACTCAATGAGCAGTTCTTC.

This rearrangement joins TRBV11-1 to TRBJ2-1; D remains unclear. This CDR3 has 15 residues. CDR1 and CDR2 (germline): SGHAT, FQDESV (reference sequence). The V gene lost 2 bases and the J gene lost 7 bases, with 15 bases spanning the gap. The CDR3 is CASSLNRILRNEQFF. CDR3 in DNA: TGTGCCAGCAGCTTAAATAGGATCTTGCGGAATGAGCAGTTCTTC.

CDR3 in DNA: TGTGCCAGCAGCCTACTAGCGGGAGGGACTACAGAGACCCAGTACTTC. Residues: CASSLLAGGTTETQYF. The J gene is TRBJ2-5, the V gene TRBV7-2, with TRBD2 matching 13 bases. From germline, CDR1 is SGHTA and CDR2 FQGNSA. CDR3 size: 16 residues. The ends lost 5 bases at V and 4 bases at J; junction bases unmatched: 7. Combining the CDR3 with reference TRBV7-2 and TRBJ2-5 gives the whole variable domain GAGVSQSPSNKVTEKGKDVELRCDPISGHTALYWYRQSLGQGLEFLIYFQGNSAPDKSGLPSDRFSAERTGGSVSTLTIQRTQQEDSAVYLCASSLLAGGTTETQYFGPGTRLLVL.

This clone has a single count. The chain has TRBV27 and TRBJ2-5, with 8 bases identical to TRBD1. The CDR3 totals 14 residues. The germline CDR1 and CDR2 sequences are MNHEY and SMNVEV (reference sequence). J was trimmed by 2 bases and V by 3 bases; bases with no gene match: 2. CDR3 sequence (DNA): TGTGCCAGCAGTTTTGGGACAGGACAAGAGACCCAGTACTTC. Translated, it gives CASSFGTGQETQYF.

The chain uses TRBV7-9 and TRBJ1-1; 8 bases fit TRBD1. The CDR3 is 14 residues long. Per germline, CDR1 SEHNR and CDR2 FQNEAQ (reference sequence). V was pared by 5 bases and J by 9 bases, with 11 bases of the junction left unmatched. DNA of the CDR3: TGTGCCAGCAGCCTCCAGGGGGCATTGGGAAAAGCTTTCTTT. The encoded protein is CASSLQGALGKAFF.

This chain uses TRBV11-1 with TRBJ2-3; D gene ambiguous. CDR1 SGHAT and CDR2 FQDESV come from the germline V gene (reference sequence). V shed 1 base and J shed 0 bases, with 2 bases lying between them. The length of the CDR3 is 13 residues. In DNA, the CDR3 is TGTGCCAGCAGCTTAGACAGCACAGATACGCAGTATTTT. It translates to CASSLDSTDTQYF.

The genes are TRBV5-5 and TRBJ2-3; 10 bases are a match to TRBD2. The CDR3 length is 16 residues. V lost 0 bases to trimming and J lost 4 bases; unmatched junction nucleotides: 5. CDR1 is SGHKS, CDR2 YYEKEE, per germline (reference sequence). Here the CDR3 reads CASSLAASGGPDTQYF. In nucleotides, the CDR3 is TGTGCCAGCAGCTTGGCGGCTAGCGGGGGTCCAGATACGCAGTATTTT.

The chain combines TRBV11-2 with TRBJ2-2; 7 bases align to TRBD2. This CDR3 spans 14 amino acids. The V and J ends lost 1 base and 6 bases, in that order; junction bases with no gene match: 2. Germline V gives CDR1 SGHAT, CDR2 FQNNGV. This CDR3 reads CASSLGREPGELFF. CDR3 bases: TGTGCCAGCAGCTTAGGGCGGGAGCCCGGGGAGCTGTTTTTT.

The chain uses TRBV7-2 and TRBJ2-5; D unresolved. The closer fit of TRBJ2-7 to the DNA end suggests the J call may be wrong. The CDR3 sequence is 13 residues long. Germline CDR1 SGHTA, CDR2 FQGNSA. CDR3 sequence (DNA): TGTGCCAGCAGCTTAAGAGCCAACTACGAGCAGTACTTC. Protein sequence: CASSLRANYEQYF.

V gene TRBV19 combines with J gene TRBJ2-7; TRBD1 matches at 7 bases. CDR3 length equals 14 residues. The V gene end was trimmed by 5 bases and the J gene end by 0 bases; junction bases not matched to a gene: 4. CDR1 and CDR2 from the germline V gene are LNHDA and SQIVND (reference sequence). The CDR3 sequence is CASSLKGASYEQYF. Here the CDR3 DNA reads TGTGCCAGTAGTCTCAAGGGGGCCTCCTACGAGCAGTACTTC.